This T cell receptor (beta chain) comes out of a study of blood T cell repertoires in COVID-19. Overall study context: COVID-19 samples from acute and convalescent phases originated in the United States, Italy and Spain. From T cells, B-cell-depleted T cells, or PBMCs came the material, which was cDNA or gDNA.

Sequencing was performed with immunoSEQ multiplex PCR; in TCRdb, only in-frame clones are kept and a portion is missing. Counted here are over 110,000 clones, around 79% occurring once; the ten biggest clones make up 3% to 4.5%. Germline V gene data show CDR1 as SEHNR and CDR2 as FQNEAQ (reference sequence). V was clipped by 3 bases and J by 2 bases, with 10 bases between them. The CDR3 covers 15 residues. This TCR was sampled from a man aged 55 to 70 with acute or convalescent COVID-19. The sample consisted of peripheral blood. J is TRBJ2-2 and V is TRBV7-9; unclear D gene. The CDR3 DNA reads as TGTGCCAGCAGCTTTACAGAGACCAACACCGGGGAGCTGTTTTTT. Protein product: CASSFTETNTGELFF. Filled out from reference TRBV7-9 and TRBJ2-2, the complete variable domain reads DTGVSQNPRHKITKRGQNVTFRCDPISEHNRLYWYRQTLGQGPEFLTYFQNEAQLEKSRLLSDRFSAERPKGSFSTLEIQRTEQGDSAMYLCASSFTETNTGELFFGEGSRLTVL.